This T cell receptor beta chain was identified in a study of T cells after yellow fever vaccination. Whole-study context: The authors prepared low-cell-number fractions using SMART-Seq v4 Ultra Low Input.

After removal of 7 bases from V and 5 bases from J, the junction contained 17 bases not matched to a gene. CDR1 is LNHDA, CDR2 SQIVND, per germline (reference sequence). The CDR3 spans 17 residues. Notes on the study in general: The secondary response was weaker, and its peak arrived faster, on day 5 versus 15. Only a small proportion of the clonotypes turned up in both the CD4 and the CD8 compartments, likely arising from convergent recombination. Reappearing after the booster were most of the clones from primary vaccination (roughly 96% CD4, roughly 86% CD8).

Comments on this clonotype: No antigen is known for it.

In TCRdb, the 5' RACE reads were re-called with MiXCR into one record per CDR3 protein. The table shows around 110,000 distinct CDR3 sequences, with approximately 8.4% occurring only once. The origin of this receptor is a young man who received the YFV17D yellow fever vaccine. The V and J genes are TRBV19 and TRBJ2-1; 7 nucleotides agree with TRBD2. Source: CD8+ T cells sorted from PBMCs, taken 45 days after the yellow fever booster vaccination. The CDR3 sequence: CASNIVFQAGPNNEQFF. The CDR3 DNA reads as TGTGCCAGTAACATCGTCTTCCAAGCGGGACCTAACAATGAGCAGTTCTTC.